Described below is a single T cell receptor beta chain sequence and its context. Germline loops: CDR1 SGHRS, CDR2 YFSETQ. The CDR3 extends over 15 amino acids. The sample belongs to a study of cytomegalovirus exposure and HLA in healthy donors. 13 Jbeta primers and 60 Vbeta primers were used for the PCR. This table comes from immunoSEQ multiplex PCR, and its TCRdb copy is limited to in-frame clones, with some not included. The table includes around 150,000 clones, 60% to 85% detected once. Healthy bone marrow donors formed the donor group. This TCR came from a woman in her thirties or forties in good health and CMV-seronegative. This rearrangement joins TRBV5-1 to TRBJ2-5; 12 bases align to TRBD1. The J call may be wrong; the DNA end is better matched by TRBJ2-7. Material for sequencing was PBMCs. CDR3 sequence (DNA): TGCGCCAGCAGCCGGAGGGGACAGGGGGCCGGCGAGCAGTACTTC. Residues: CASSRRGQGAGEQYF.